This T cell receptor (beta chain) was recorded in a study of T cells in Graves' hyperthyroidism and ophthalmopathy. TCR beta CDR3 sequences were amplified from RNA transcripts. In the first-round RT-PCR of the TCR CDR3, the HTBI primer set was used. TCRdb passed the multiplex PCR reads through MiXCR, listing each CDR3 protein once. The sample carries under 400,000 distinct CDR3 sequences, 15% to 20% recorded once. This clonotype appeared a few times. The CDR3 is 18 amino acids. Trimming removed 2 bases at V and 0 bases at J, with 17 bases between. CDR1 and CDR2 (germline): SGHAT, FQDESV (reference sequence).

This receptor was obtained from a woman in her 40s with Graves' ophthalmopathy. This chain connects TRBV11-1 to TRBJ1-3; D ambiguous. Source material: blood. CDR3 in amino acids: CASSLKSRGPSSGNTIYF. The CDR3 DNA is TGTGCCAGCAGCTTAAAGTCCCGGGGTCCAAGCTCTGGAAACACCATATATTTT.